This T cell receptor beta chain was recorded in a study of T cell repertoires in cytomegalovirus infection. The wider study: CMV epitopes used comprised recently identified HLA-C-restricted ones and well-studied HLA-B-restricted ones. Public TCR beta signature analysis indicated the presence of both CMV infection and matching HLA type.

Worth noting for this clonotype: Its antigen is unidentified.

TCRdb itself ran the reads through MiXCR, one entry per CDR3 protein. The data contain some 900,000 distinct CDR3 sequences, approximately 32% of them singletons. Broader study findings: Public TCR beta family frequency separated CMV-and-HLA carriers, including in an independent cohort. Clonotype analysis showed dominance of the ex vivo response by HLA-C-restricted CMV-specific TCR beta clonotypes.

The V end lost 1 base, the J end lost 0 bases, and 13 bases lay between the germline ends. CDR1 and CDR2 from the germline V gene are SEHNR and FQNEAQ (reference sequence). The CDR3 length is 17 residues. The chain has TRBV7-9 and TRBJ1-3; TRBD1 is a possible D gene (6 bases). This receptor was obtained from a human donor in good health (CMV status not recorded). Some clones in this sample may be carry-over from other donors' samples. Sequencing was performed on cultured CD8+ T cells from PBMCs, taken from culture after CMV antigen stimulation. The CDR3 sequence is CASSLDTTGVSGNTIYF. The CDR3 coding sequence is TGTGCCAGCAGCTTAGATACGACAGGAGTCTCTGGAAACACCATATATTTT.